Shown below are 28 T cell receptor beta chains from a single sample sequenced in a study of identical twins (dated by TCRdb to 2015 to 2016). The library was obtained by 5' RACE. Sequencing instrument: Illumina HiSeq 2000. TCRdb applied fastp at Q25 and MiXCR to the public reads, then kept only in-frame beta chains. CDR3 protein sequences are deduplicated, and each keeps its most common genes and DNA. The sample table contains roughly 720,000 distinct CDR3 sequences; only one count was recorded for about 20% of them. Around 12% of the sample is in the top ten clones. Another study also made use of these data, one on T cells expressing NK-cell markers.

Sequencing was carried out using PBMCs. These receptors all stem from a woman under 30 in good health.

The chain combines TRBV5-1 with TRBJ2-2; possibly TRBD1 or TRBD2 for D (5 bases each). The germline CDR1 and CDR2 sequences are SGHRS and YFSETQ. The V end was cut by 3 bases, the J end by 6 bases, with 12 bases between. The CDR3 spans 14 residues. The CDR3 nucleotides read TGCGCCAGCAGCTCGGGACCCGGCGCCGGGGAGCTGTTTTTT. Translated, it gives CASSSGPGAGELFF.

This clonotype was counted a few times. The rearrangement links TRBV5-1 to TRBJ2-3, with 10 nucleotides matching TRBD2. V lost 0 bases, J lost 2 bases, and 6 bases stayed unmatched. Germline loops: CDR1 SGHRS, CDR2 YFSETQ. CDR3 length: 17 amino acids. The CDR3 loop is CASSLGASGGTTDTQYF. CDR3 nucleotides: TGCGCCAGCAGCTTGGGTGCTAGCGGGGGCACCACAGATACGCAGTATTTT.

Comments on this clonotype: A much larger clone differs by one base, so this may be a read error. V usage is TRBV7-9 and J usage is TRBJ2-1, with 11 bases fitting TRBD2. V shed 5 bases, J shed 12 bases, and the junction held 12 bases outside the gene matches. The V gene's germline CDR1 is SEHNR and CDR2 FQNEAQ (reference sequence). The CDR3 loop spans 15 amino acids. The CDR3 here is CASSRTSGGPGMQFF. CDR3 in DNA: TGTGCCAGCAGCCGAACTAGCGGGGGCCCCGGTATGCAGTTCTTC.

This clonotype came up a few times. The V and J genes are TRBV5-6 and TRBJ1-2; maybe TRBD1 (6 bases). The CDR3 contains 14 residues. Germline V gene lookup returns CDR1 SGHDT and CDR2 YYEEEE. V lost 4 bases, J lost 4 bases, and 14 bases lay in between. This chain's CDR3 is CASSDIQGGYGYTF. Here the CDR3 DNA reads TGTGCCAGCAGCGACATACAGGGAGGCTATGGCTACACCTTC.

This clonotype showed up just a few times. This sequence joins TRBV5-1 and TRBJ2-5; D is tentatively TRBD1 or TRBD2 (6 bases each). V lost 6 bases, J lost 2 bases, and 20 bases lay in between. CDR3 length: 16 amino acids. CDR1 and CDR2 from the germline V gene are SGHRS and YFSETQ. Here the CDR3 reads CASTELGGRRQETQYF. The CDR3 DNA is TGCGCCAGCACTGAGTTGGGGGGCCGAAGGCAAGAGACCCAGTACTTC.

This sequence joins TRBV12-3 or TRBV12-4 and TRBJ2-3, with 10 bases identical to TRBD2. The CDR3 is 16 residues long. V lost 5 bases and J lost 7; bases outside the gene matches: 12. CDR3 DNA sequence: TGTGCCAGCAGTCCGCAACTAGCGGGGACGGGGAATACGCAGTATTTT. Protein: CASSPQLAGTGNTQYF.

This clonotype was seen more than once but under ten times. V usage is TRBV6-1 and J usage is TRBJ2-1; the D call may be TRBD1 or TRBD2 (5 bases each). Trimming shortened V by 6 bases and J by 4 bases, and 19 bases separated the two germline ends. Germline-derived CDR1 and CDR2 are MNHNS and SASEGT. The CDR3 runs 16 residues. CDR3 sequence (DNA): TGTGCCAGCAGCCCCCCGGGACGCCGTTCATACAATGAGCAGTTCTTC. Its translation is CASSPPGRRSYNEQFF.

Only a few counts were recorded for this clonotype. The chain employs TRBV18 and TRBJ1-2; D gene ambiguous. The V and J ends lost 3 bases and 6 bases respectively, with 11 bases between them. CDR3 length: 13 residues. Germline CDR1 KGHSH, CDR2 LQKENI. In DNA, the CDR3 is TGTGCCAGCTCACCCGGCCTAGAGGATGGCTACACCTTC. Residues: CASSPGLEDGYTF. Supplemented by reference TRBV18 and TRBJ1-2, the full variable domain reads NAGVMQNPRHLVRRRGQEARLRCSPMKGHSHVYWYRQLPEEGLKFMVYLQKENIIDESGMPKERFSAEFPKEGPSILRIQQVVRGDSAAYFCASSPGLEDGYTFGSGTRLTVV.

This clonotype came up a few times. This chain links TRBV10-3 with TRBJ2-7, with D perhaps matching TRBD1 (5 bases). Germline CDR1 reads ENHRY; CDR2 reads SYGVKD. V gave up 2 bases and J gave up 10 bases, with 24 bases separating them. The CDR3 is made up of 16 amino acids. CDR3 nucleotide sequence: TGTGCCATCAGTGAGCTTACAGCTGCGCAGGGTTCTGGACAGTACTTC. It codes for CAISELTAAQGSGQYF.

This clonotype turned up a few times. The chain recombines TRBV10-3 with TRBJ1-1; D is unclear. Trimming took 4 bases from V and 1 from J, leaving 4 bases between them. The CDR3 runs 12 residues. Per the germline V gene, CDR1 is ENHRY and CDR2 is SYGVKD. CDR3 sequence (DNA): TGTGCCATCAGTGGACAGAACACTGAAGCTTTCTTT. Translating gives CAISGQNTEAFF.

The chain uses TRBV2 and TRBJ1-1; no reliable D call. Trimming left V 7 bases short and J 8 bases short, with 17 bases between. Germline loops: CDR1 SNHLY, CDR2 FYNNEI. The CDR3 contains 13 residues. CDR3 nucleotide sequence: TGTGCCAGCAACTGGCATGGGTTCGCGGAAGCTTTCTTT. Residues: CASNWHGFAEAFF.

The J gene is TRBJ2-1, the V gene TRBV10-3, with D tentatively TRBD1 (6 bases). V was clipped by 5 bases and J by 3 bases, with 11 bases between them. The germline CDR1 and CDR2 sequences are ENHRY and SYGVKD. CDR3 size: 14 residues. The CDR3 nucleotides read TGTGCCATCAGTACCGGGACAATCTACAATGAGCAGTTCTTC. This translates into CAISTGTIYNEQFF.

This clonotype has only a few counts. CDR3 nucleotide sequence: TGTGCCAGCAGCTTGCCCCGCGGCACTGAAGCTTTCTTT. Its protein product is CASSLPRGTEAFF. The V call is TRBV5-5, the J call TRBJ1-1; D gene ambiguous. V dropped 1 base and J dropped 4 bases, with 8 bases sitting between them. Per germline, CDR1 SGHKS and CDR2 YYEKEE (reference sequence). The CDR3 is made up of 13 amino acids.

The rearrangement joins TRBV14 to TRBJ1-5, with D possibly TRBD1 on 6 matching bases. Germline loops: CDR1 SGHDN, CDR2 FVKESK. The CDR3 is 13 residues long. Deletions cut 5 bases from V and 4 bases from J, with 9 bases between. This CDR3 is CASSYRENQPQHF. The DNA for the CDR3 is TGTGCCAGCAGCTACAGGGAAAATCAGCCCCAGCATTTT. Full variable domain (remainder filled in from reference TRBV14 and TRBJ1-5): EAGVTQFPSHSVIEKGQTVTLRCDPISGHDNLYWYRRVMGKEIKFLLHFVKESKQDESGMPNNRFLAERTGGTYSTLKVQPAELEDSGVYFCASSYRENQPQHFGDGTRLSIL.

The chain is built from TRBV5-1 and TRBJ2-7, with D uncertain. V was pared by 5 bases and J by 0 bases, with 9 bases between. The CDR3 extends over 13 amino acids. The germline V gene has CDR1 SGHRS and CDR2 YFSETQ. The CDR3 here is CASRQTSSYEQYF. DNA of the CDR3: TGCGCCAGCAGGCAGACAAGCTCCTACGAGCAGTACTTC.

The chain is built from TRBV12-3 or TRBV12-4 and TRBJ2-7, with no clear D. This CDR3 has 14 amino acids. The V end was cut by 6 bases, the J end by 3 bases, with 15 bases between. The CDR3 bases are TGTGCCAGCAGCTCGGGTCCATTTTTCTACGAGCAGTACTTC. Translated, it gives CASSSGPFFYEQYF.

The V call is TRBV7-9, the J call TRBJ2-1; 9 nucleotides line up with TRBD2. From germline, CDR1 is SEHNR and CDR2 FQNEAQ (reference sequence). V lost 5 bases to trimming and J lost 7 bases; unmatched junction nucleotides: 9. This CDR3 contains 15 residues. This CDR3 reads CASSLSGSVRNEQFF. The CDR3 coding sequence is TGTGCCAGCAGCCTTAGCGGGAGCGTTCGGAATGAGCAGTTCTTC.

In its sample, this clonotype was seen once. The J gene is TRBJ2-1, the V gene TRBV27; TRBD2 aligns across 7 bases. The length of the CDR3 is 15 residues. Germline assignment: CDR1 MNHEY and CDR2 SMNVEV (reference sequence). V was pared by 0 bases and J by 9 bases, with 8 bases of the junction left unmatched. The CDR3 reads CASSLSAPAGAEQFF. The CDR3 region has the DNA TGTGCCAGCAGTTTATCAGCCCCCGCGGGAGCTGAGCAGTTCTTC.

This clonotype was recorded many times. The chain has TRBV9 and TRBJ2-3; 10 positions match TRBD2. The CDR3 spans 15 residues. V was pared by 0 bases and J by 3 bases, with 1 base of the junction left unmatched. Germline CDR1 SGDLS, CDR2 YYNGEE. The CDR3 coding sequence is TGTGCCAGCAGCGTAGGGGGACTAGCGACAGATACGCAGTATTTT. Translated, it gives CASSVGGLATDTQYF.

The V call is TRBV11-2, the J call TRBJ1-1, with D hard to call. Germline V CDR1 and CDR2: SGHAT, FQNNGV. The CDR3 is made up of 15 amino acids. The V end was cut by 5 bases, the J end by 1 base, with 14 bases between. CDR3 sequence (DNA): TGTGCCAGCAGCCCCCGGGGAGGGCAGAACACTGAAGCTTTCTTT. Its protein is CASSPRGGQNTEAFF.

The CDR3 DNA is TGTGCCAGCAGTTTACCCTCGGGACTAGCGGGGGGCCCGATTTACAATGAGCAGTTCTTC. This codes for CASSLPSGLAGGPIYNEQFF. The J gene is TRBJ2-1, the V gene TRBV12-3 or TRBV12-4; 15 positions agree with TRBD2. This CDR3 spans 20 amino acids. After removal of 2 bases from V and 4 bases from J, the junction contained 12 bases not matched to a gene.

The count of this clonotype is one. The gene calls are TRBV9 and TRBJ2-2; perhaps D is TRBD1 or TRBD2 (6 bases each). Germline V gene sequence: CDR1 SGDLS, CDR2 YYNGEE. V was shortened by 0 bases and J by 0 bases, with 12 bases between the two germline ends. The CDR3 is 17 amino acids. The chain's CDR3 is CASSVEYGGANTGELFF. DNA of the CDR3: TGTGCCAGCAGCGTAGAGTACGGGGGCGCGAACACCGGGGAGCTGTTTTTT.

The chain links TRBV20-1 to TRBJ2-7, with 9 positions matching TRBD1. The germline V gene has CDR1 DFQATT and CDR2 SNEGSKA (reference sequence). CDR3 size: 15 residues. V shed 5 bases, J shed 5 bases, and the junction held 13 bases outside the gene matches. CDR3 nucleotide sequence: TGCAGTGCTTCTCAAACCGGGACAGGGACGAACGAGCAGTACTTC. It yields the protein CSASQTGTGTNEQYF.

This clonotype has only one observation. The CDR3 loop is CASSLTSRRGAQYF. The CDR3 DNA is TGTGCCAGCAGTTTAACTAGCAGGAGGGGGGCGCAGTATTTT. The gene calls are TRBV12-3 or TRBV12-4 and TRBJ2-3; D could derive from TRBD1 or TRBD2 (6 bases each). V dropped 2 bases and J dropped 10 bases, with 16 bases sitting between them. The CDR3 loop spans 14 amino acids.

The gene calls are TRBV6-1 and TRBJ2-2, with TRBD1 matching 9 bases. Germline V CDR1 and CDR2: MNHNS, SASEGT. The V gene end was trimmed by 5 bases and the J gene end by 4 bases; junction bases not matched to a gene: 5. The CDR3 has 15 amino acids. The CDR3 bases are TGTGCCAGCAGTAAACAGGGGGCGAGCACCGGGGAGCTGTTTTTT. Amino acid sequence: CASSKQGASTGELFF.

This clonotype was seen a few times. The chain employs TRBV12-3 or TRBV12-4 and TRBJ2-3, with 13 bases identical to TRBD2. V lost 2 bases and J lost 6; bases outside the gene matches: 8. This CDR3 contains 17 residues. The CDR3, as DNA: TGTGCCAGCAGTTTAACCGGACTAGCGGGAGTGCGCGATACGCAGTATTTT. This gives the protein CASSLTGLAGVRDTQYF.

V usage is TRBV6-1 and J usage is TRBJ1-1; no definite D call. The CDR3 extends over 13 amino acids. Germline V gives CDR1 MNHNS, CDR2 SASEGT. Trimming cost V 4 bases and J 0 bases, with 6 bases left between them. The CDR3 is CASSVIMNTEAFF. The DNA for the CDR3 is TGTGCCAGCAGTGTAATAATGAACACTGAAGCTTTCTTT.

This clonotype was observed a few times. V gene TRBV3-1 combines with J gene TRBJ1-1; D uncertain. This CDR3 spans 15 amino acids. The germline V gene encodes CDR1 LGHDT and CDR2 YNNKEL (reference sequence). V gave up 3 bases and J gave up 1 base, with 12 bases separating them. CDR3 amino acids: CASSHPDGKNTEAFF. Here the CDR3 DNA reads TGTGCCAGCAGCCACCCGGACGGGAAGAACACTGAAGCTTTCTTT.